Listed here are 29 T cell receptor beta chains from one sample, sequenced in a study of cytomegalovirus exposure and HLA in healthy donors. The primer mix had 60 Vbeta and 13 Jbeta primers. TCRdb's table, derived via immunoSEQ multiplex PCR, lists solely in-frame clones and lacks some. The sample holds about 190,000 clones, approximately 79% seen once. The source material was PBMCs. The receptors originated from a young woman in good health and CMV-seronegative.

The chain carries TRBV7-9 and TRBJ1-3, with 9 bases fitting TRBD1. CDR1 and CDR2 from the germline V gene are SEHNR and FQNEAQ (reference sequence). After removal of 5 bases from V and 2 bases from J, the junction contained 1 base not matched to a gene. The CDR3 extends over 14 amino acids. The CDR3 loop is CASSRDRAGNTIYF. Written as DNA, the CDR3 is TGTGCCAGCAGCCGGGACAGGGCTGGAAACACCATATATTTT.

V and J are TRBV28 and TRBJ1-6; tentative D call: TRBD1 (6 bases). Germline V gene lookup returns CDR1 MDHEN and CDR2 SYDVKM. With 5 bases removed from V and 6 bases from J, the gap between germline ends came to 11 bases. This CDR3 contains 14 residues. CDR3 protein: CASSLDSANSPLHF. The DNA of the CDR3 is TGTGCCAGCAGTCTGGACAGTGCTAATTCACCCCTCCACTTT.

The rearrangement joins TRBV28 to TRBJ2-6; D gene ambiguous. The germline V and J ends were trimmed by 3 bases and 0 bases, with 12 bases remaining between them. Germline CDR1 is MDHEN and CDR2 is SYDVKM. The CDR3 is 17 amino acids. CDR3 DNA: TGTGCCAGCAGTTTGAATCAGTTCCCCTCTGGGGCCAACGTCCTGACTTTC. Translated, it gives CASSLNQFPSGANVLTF.

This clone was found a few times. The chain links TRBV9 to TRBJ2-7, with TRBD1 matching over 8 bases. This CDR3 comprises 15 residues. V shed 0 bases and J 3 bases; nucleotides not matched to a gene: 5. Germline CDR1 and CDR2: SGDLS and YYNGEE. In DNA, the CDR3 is TGTGCCAGCAGCGTAGAGACAGGGGATTTCTACGAGCAGTACTTC. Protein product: CASSVETGDFYEQYF.

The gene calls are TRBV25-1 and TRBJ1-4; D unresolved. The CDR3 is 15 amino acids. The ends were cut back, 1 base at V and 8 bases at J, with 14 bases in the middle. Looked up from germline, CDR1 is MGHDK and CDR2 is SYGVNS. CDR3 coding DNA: TGTGCCAGCAGTGAATCTCGAGGGCGTGTAGAAAAACTGTTTTTT. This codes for CASSESRGRVEKLFF.

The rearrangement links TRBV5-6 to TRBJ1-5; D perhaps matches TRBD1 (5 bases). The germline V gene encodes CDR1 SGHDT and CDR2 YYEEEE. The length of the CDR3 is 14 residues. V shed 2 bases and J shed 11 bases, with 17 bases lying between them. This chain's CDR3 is CASSFGPGYRAQHF. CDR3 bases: TGTGCCAGCAGCTTTGGGCCAGGGTACAGAGCCCAGCATTTT.

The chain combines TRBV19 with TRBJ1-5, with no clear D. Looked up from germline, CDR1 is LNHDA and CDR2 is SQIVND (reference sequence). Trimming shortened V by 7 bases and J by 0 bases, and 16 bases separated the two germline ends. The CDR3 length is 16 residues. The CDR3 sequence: CASTTLGADSNQPQHF. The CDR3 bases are TGTGCCAGTACCACCCTAGGTGCAGATAGCAATCAGCCCCAGCATTTT.

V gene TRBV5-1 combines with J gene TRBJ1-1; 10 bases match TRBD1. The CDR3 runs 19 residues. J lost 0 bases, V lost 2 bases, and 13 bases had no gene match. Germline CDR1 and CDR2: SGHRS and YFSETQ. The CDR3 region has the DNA TGCGCCAGCAGCTTCTGGACATTGACAGGGGGCGAAGTGAACACTGAAGCTTTCTTT. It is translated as CASSFWTLTGGEVNTEAFF.

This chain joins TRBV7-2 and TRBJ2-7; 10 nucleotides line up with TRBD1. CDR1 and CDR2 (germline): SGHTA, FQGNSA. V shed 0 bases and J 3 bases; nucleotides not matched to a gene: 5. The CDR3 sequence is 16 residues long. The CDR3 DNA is TGTGCCAGCAGCTTAGCGGGGGACAGGGGATACTACGAGCAGTACTTC. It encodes CASSLAGDRGYYEQYF.

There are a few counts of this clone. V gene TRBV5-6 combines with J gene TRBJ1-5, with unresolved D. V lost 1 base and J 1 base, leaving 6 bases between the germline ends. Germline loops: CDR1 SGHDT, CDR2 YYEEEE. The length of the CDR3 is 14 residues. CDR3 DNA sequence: TGTGCCAGCAGCTTGAGCAGGAGCAATCAGCCCCAGCATTTT. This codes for CASSLSRSNQPQHF.

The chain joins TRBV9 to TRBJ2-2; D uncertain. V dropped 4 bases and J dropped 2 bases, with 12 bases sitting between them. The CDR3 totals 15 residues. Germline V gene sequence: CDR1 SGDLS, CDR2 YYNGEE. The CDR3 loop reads CASSLLGGNTGELFF. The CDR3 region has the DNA TGTGCCAGCAGCCTTCTAGGCGGCAACACCGGGGAGCTGTTTTTT. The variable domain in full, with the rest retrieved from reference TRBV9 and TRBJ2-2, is DSGVTQTPKHLITATGQRVTLRCSPRSGDLSVYWYQQSLDQGLQFLIQYYNGEERAKGNILERFSAQQFPDLHSELNLSSLELGDSALYFCASSLLGGNTGELFFGEGSRLTVL.

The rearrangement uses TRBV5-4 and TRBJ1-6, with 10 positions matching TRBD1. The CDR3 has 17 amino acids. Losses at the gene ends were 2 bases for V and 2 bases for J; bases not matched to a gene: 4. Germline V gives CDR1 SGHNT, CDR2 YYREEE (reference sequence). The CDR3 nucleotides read TGTGCCAGCAGCTTAACCGGACAGGGGGCCTATAATTCACCCCTCCACTTT. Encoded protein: CASSLTGQGAYNSPLHF.

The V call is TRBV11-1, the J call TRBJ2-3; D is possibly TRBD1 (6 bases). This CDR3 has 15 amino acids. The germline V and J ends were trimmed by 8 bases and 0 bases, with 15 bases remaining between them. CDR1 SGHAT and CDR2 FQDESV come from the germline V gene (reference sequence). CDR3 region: CASARGMRSTDTQYF. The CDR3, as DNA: TGTGCCAGCGCCAGGGGAATGAGGAGCACAGATACGCAGTATTTT.

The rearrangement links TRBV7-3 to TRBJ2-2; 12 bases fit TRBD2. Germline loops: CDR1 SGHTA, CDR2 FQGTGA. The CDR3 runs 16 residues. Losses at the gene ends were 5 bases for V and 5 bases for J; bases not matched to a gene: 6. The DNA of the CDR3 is TGTGCCAGCAGCCTGTCGACTAGCGGGGGTACCGGGGAGCTGTTTTTT. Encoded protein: CASSLSTSGGTGELFF.

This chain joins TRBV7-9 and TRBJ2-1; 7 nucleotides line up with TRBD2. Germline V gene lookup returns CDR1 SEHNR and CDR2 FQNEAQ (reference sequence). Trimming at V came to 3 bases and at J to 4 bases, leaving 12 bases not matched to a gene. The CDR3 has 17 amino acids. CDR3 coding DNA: TGTGCCAGCAGCTTTACGGGGAGGGGACCAACTTACAATGAGCAGTTCTTC. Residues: CASSFTGRGPTYNEQFF.

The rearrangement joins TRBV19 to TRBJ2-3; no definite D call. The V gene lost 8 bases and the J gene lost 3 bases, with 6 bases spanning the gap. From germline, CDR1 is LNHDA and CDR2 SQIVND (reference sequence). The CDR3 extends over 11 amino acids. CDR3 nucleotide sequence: TGTGCCAGTTCTCGGACAGATACGCAGTATTTT. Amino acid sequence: CASSRTDTQYF.

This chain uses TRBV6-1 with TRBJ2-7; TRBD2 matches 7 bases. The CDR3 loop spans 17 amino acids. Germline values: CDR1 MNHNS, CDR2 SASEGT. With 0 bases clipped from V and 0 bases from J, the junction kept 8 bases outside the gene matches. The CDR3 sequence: CASSEASIGGGSYEQYF. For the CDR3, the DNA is TGTGCCAGCAGTGAAGCGAGTATTGGGGGGGGCTCCTACGAGCAGTACTTC.

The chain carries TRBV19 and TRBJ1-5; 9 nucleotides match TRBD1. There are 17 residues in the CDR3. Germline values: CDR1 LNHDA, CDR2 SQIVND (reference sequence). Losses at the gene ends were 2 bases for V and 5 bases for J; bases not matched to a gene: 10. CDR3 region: CASSIIGEDRGDQPQHF. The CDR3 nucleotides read TGTGCCAGTAGTATAATCGGGGAGGACAGGGGTGATCAGCCCCAGCATTTT.

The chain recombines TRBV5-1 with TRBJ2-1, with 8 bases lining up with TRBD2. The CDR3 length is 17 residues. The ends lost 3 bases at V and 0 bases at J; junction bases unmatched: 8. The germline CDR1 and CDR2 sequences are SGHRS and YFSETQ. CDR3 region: CASSWGTSESSYNEQFF. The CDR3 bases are TGCGCCAGCAGCTGGGGGACTAGTGAAAGCTCCTACAATGAGCAGTTCTTC. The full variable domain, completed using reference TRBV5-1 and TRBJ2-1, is KAGVTQTPRYLIKTRGQQVTLSCSPISGHRSVSWYQQTPGQGLQFLFEYFSETQRNKGNFPGRFSGRQFSNSRSEMNVSTLELGDSALYLCASSWGTSESSYNEQFFGPGTRLTVL.

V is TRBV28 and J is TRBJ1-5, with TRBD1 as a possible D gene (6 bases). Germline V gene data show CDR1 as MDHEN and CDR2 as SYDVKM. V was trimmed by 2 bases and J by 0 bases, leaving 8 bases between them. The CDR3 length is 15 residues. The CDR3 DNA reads TGTGCCAGCAGTTTAGACAGGCTTAGCAATCAGCCCCAGCATTTT. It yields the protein CASSLDRLSNQPQHF.

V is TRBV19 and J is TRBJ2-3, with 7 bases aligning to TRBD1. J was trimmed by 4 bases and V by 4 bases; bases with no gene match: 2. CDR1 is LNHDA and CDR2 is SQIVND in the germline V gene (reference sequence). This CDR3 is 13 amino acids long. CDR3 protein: CASSTTGSDTQYF. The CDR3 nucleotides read TGTGCCAGTAGTACGACAGGGTCAGATACGCAGTATTTT.

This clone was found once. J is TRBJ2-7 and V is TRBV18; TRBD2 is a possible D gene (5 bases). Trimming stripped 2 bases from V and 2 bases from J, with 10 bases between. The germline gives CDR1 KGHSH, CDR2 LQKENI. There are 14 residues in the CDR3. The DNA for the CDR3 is TGTGCCAGCTCACCAGAGACCGGGACCTACGAGCAGTACTTC. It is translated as CASSPETGTYEQYF. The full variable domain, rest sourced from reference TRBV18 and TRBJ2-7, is NAGVMQNPRHLVRRRGQEARLRCSPMKGHSHVYWYRQLPEEGLKFMVYLQKENIIDESGMPKERFSAEFPKEGPSILRIQQVVRGDSAAYFCASSPETGTYEQYFGPGTRLTVT.

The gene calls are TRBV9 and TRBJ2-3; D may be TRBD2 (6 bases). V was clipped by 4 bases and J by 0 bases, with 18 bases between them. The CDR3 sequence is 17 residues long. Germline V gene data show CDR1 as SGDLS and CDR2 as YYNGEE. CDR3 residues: CASSPPVSGPSTDTQYF. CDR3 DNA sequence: TGTGCCAGCAGCCCCCCGGTGAGCGGGCCTAGCACAGATACGCAGTATTTT.

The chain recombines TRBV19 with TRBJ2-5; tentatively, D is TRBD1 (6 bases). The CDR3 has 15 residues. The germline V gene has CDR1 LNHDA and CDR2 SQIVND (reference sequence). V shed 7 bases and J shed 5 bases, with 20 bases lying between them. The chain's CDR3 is CASKHGTSVGETQYF. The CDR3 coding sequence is TGTGCCAGTAAACACGGGACATCCGTAGGTGAGACCCAGTACTTC.

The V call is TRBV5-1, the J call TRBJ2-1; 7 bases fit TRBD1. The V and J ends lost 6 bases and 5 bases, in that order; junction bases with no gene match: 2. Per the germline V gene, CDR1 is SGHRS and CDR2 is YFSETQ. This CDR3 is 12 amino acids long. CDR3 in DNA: TGCGCCAGCAAGGGACAGAACAATGAGCAGTTCTTC. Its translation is CASKGQNNEQFF.

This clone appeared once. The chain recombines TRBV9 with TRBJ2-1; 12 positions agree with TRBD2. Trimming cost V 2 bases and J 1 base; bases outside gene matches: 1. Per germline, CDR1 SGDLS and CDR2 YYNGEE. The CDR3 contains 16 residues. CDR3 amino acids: CASSVTSGRSYNEQFF. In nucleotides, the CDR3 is TGTGCCAGCAGCGTCACTAGCGGGAGGTCCTACAATGAGCAGTTCTTC. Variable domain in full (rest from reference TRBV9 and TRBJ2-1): DSGVTQTPKHLITATGQRVTLRCSPRSGDLSVYWYQQSLDQGLQFLIQYYNGEERAKGNILERFSAQQFPDLHSELNLSSLELGDSALYFCASSVTSGRSYNEQFFGPGTRLTVL.

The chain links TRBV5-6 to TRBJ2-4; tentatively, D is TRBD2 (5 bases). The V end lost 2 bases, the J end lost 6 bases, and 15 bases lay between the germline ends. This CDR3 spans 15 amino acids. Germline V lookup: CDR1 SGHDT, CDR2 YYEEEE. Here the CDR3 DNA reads TGTGCCAGCAGCTTCCCTGCAGAGGGCGTAAACATTCAGTACTTC. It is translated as CASSFPAEGVNIQYF.

Here the CDR3 reads CASRTGGAGNQPQHF. The CDR3 DNA sequence: TGTGCCAGTAGGACAGGGGGCGCGGGGAATCAGCCCCAGCATTTT. The chain links TRBV9 to TRBJ1-5, with 11 nucleotides matching TRBD1. Germline-derived CDR1 and CDR2 are SGDLS and YYNGEE. The CDR3 contains 15 residues. V shed 8 bases, J shed 4 bases, and the junction held 8 bases outside the gene matches.

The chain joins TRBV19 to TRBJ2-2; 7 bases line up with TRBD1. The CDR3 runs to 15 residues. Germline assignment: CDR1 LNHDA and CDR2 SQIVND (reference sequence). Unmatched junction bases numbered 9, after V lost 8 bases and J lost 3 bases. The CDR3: CASRTGAPDTGELFF. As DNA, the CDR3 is TGTGCCAGTCGTACAGGGGCTCCTGACACCGGGGAGCTGTTTTTT.